The 20 T cell receptor beta chains below all came from one sample that was sequenced in a study of control samples from healthy donors and cancer patients. TCRdb's copy holds only in-frame clones and misses some; the assay was immunoSEQ multiplex PCR. Seen here are about 150,000 clones, around 90% observed once, and the top ten hold 4.9%. Input material: blood. These receptors were collected from a man aged 30-40 years in good health.

The V call is TRBV18, the J call TRBJ1-1; D not certain. The CDR3 loop spans 15 amino acids. Trimming took off 2 bases at V and 0 bases at J, with 10 bases between the two ends. Germline V gene data show CDR1 as KGHSH and CDR2 as LQKENI. This CDR3 is CASSPELQLNTEAFF. CDR3 coding DNA: TGTGCCAGCTCACCAGAGCTCCAGCTGAACACTGAAGCTTTCTTT.

The J gene is TRBJ2-4, the V gene TRBV14; possible D gene TRBD2, 6 bases. The CDR3 spans 12 residues. Germline lookup yields CDR1 SGHDN and CDR2 FVKESK. Between the trimmed V and J ends, which lost 1 base and 14 bases, there was a span of 12 bases. The CDR3 loop is CASSQAWREKYF. The DNA for the CDR3 is TGTGCCAGCAGCCAAGCTTGGAGGGAGAAGTACTTC.

The chain couples TRBV3-1 (or the pseudogene TRBV3-2) to TRBJ1-4; D ambiguous. The V gene's germline CDR1 is LGHDT and CDR2 YNNKEL (reference sequence). This CDR3 comprises 15 residues. Trimming shortened V by 0 bases and J by 6 bases, and 11 bases separated the two germline ends. CDR3 nucleotide sequence: TGTGCCAGCAGCCAAGATATCCCTAGAGATGAAAAACTGTTTTTT. Protein sequence: CASSQDIPRDEKLFF.

The chain joins TRBV16 to TRBJ1-1, with no clear D. Trimming removed 1 base at V and 3 bases at J, with 0 bases between. The CDR3 totals 11 residues. Germline values: CDR1 KGHSY, CDR2 FQNENV. The CDR3 here is CASSQYTEAFF. The CDR3 coding sequence is TGTGCCAGCAGCCAATACACTGAAGCTTTCTTT.

The gene calls are TRBV7-3 and TRBJ1-1; no definite D call. The CDR3 has 14 residues. Trimming left V 5 bases short and J 0 bases short, with 10 bases between. Germline V CDR1 and CDR2: SGHTA, FQGTGA. The CDR3 region has the DNA TGTGCCAGCAGCCGTCTGGGCCTGAACACTGAAGCTTTCTTT. Its protein is CASSRLGLNTEAFF.

The rearrangement uses TRBV27 and TRBJ2-1; 8 bases align to TRBD1. V was clipped by 6 bases and J by 2 bases; unmatched bases: 9. Per the germline V gene, CDR1 is MNHEY and CDR2 is SMNVEV (reference sequence). CDR3 length: 16 amino acids. As DNA, the CDR3 is TGTGCCAGCAGCTTGGGCCAGGGGGCGGCCTACAATGAGCAGTTCTTC. Translating it yields CASSLGQGAAYNEQFF.

This clone was seen only once. The chain uses TRBV6-4 and TRBJ2-7; 7 bases are a match to TRBD1. Germline loops: CDR1 MRHNA, CDR2 SNTAGT. The CDR3 sequence is 14 residues long. With V trimmed by 2 bases and J by 1 base, 2 bases remained unmatched. CDR3 sequence: CASSDRTGSYEQYF. DNA of the CDR3: TGTGCCAGCAGTGACCGGACAGGATCCTACGAGCAGTACTTC.

The chain carries TRBV7-2 and TRBJ1-6; 8 bases fit TRBD1. V shed 6 bases and J 9 bases; nucleotides not matched to a gene: 10. CDR3 length: 15 amino acids. Germline V CDR1 and CDR2: SGHTA, FQGNSA. In nucleotides, the CDR3 is TGTGCCAGCAGTTCTCGAGGGACAGGTAGTTCACCCCTCCACTTT. Translated: CASSSRGTGSSPLHF.

The chain carries TRBV7-9 and TRBJ2-7; no definite D call. Germline V gene lookup returns CDR1 SEHNR and CDR2 FQNEAQ (reference sequence). V was clipped by 5 bases and J by 6 bases, with 8 bases between them. The CDR3 spans 11 residues. CDR3 loop: CASSLNSEQYF. Here the CDR3 DNA reads TGTGCCAGCAGCCTCAATTCCGAGCAGTACTTC.

The rearrangement uses TRBV7-9 and TRBJ2-1, with 10 bases that match TRBD2. The germline V gene has CDR1 SEHNR and CDR2 FQNEAQ (reference sequence). This CDR3 is 16 amino acids long. V gave up 4 bases and J gave up 7 bases; unmatched junction bases: 10. The DNA for the CDR3 is TGTGCCAGCAGCTGGAACCTAGCGGGAGATTCAAATGAGCAGTTCTTC. It specifies CASSWNLAGDSNEQFF.

The V and J genes are TRBV27 and TRBJ2-6; 10 bases line up with TRBD1. CDR1 is MNHEY, CDR2 SMNVEV, per germline (reference sequence). The CDR3 is 20 residues long. V dropped 6 bases and J dropped 0; count of bases not matched to a gene: 14. The CDR3 sequence: CASSPSLRTGGVSGANVLTF. CDR3 in DNA: TGTGCCAGCAGCCCCTCCTTAAGGACAGGGGGTGTCTCTGGGGCCAACGTCCTGACTTTC.

The J gene is TRBJ2-5, the V gene TRBV18; D is unclear. Germline lookup yields CDR1 KGHSH and CDR2 LQKENI. V shed 1 base and J shed 4 bases, with 7 bases lying between them. This CDR3 region has 13 residues. CDR3 residues: CASSPHLAETQYF. DNA of the CDR3: TGTGCCAGCTCACCACACTTGGCAGAGACCCAGTACTTC.

The chain has TRBV25-1 and TRBJ2-1, with D perhaps TRBD1 (5 bases). Germline V gene data show CDR1 as MGHDK and CDR2 as SYGVNS. CDR3 length: 17 residues. V lost 3 bases and J 4 bases, leaving 19 bases between the germline ends. CDR3 amino acids: CASSEPQPREIYNEQFF. Here the CDR3 DNA reads TGTGCCAGCAGTGAGCCCCAACCCAGGGAAATATACAATGAGCAGTTCTTC.

This chain connects TRBV5-1 to TRBJ2-5; D tentatively reads TRBD1 or TRBD2 (6 bases each). Germline V lookup: CDR1 SGHRS, CDR2 YFSETQ. V lost 0 bases, J lost 4 bases, and 16 bases lay in between. This CDR3 is built from 16 residues. The CDR3 is CASSLEGGPKVETQYF. The CDR3 region has the DNA TGCGCCAGCAGCTTGGAGGGGGGACCTAAGGTAGAGACCCAGTACTTC.

The chain links TRBV3-1 (or the pseudogene TRBV3-2) to TRBJ2-7; D ambiguous. Germline V gene sequence: CDR1 LGHDT, CDR2 YNNKEL (reference sequence). Trimming cost V 2 bases and J 6 bases, with 11 bases left between them. The CDR3 totals 13 residues. CDR3 sequence reads: CASSQLGSSEQYF. In DNA form, the CDR3 reads TGTGCCAGCAGCCAATTGGGCAGTAGCGAGCAGTACTTC.

The sample holds a few counts of this clone. V and J are TRBV9 and TRBJ2-7, with D perhaps matching TRBD1 or TRBD2 (5 bases each). The germline V gene has CDR1 SGDLS and CDR2 YYNGEE. Trimming cost V 0 bases and J 7 bases, with 8 bases left between them. CDR3 size: 12 residues. DNA of the CDR3: TGTGCCAGCAGCGTAGGGGGGAGAGAGCAGTACTTC. It yields the protein CASSVGGREQYF.

The chain links TRBV7-2 to TRBJ2-1, with 11 bases fitting TRBD2. This CDR3 is 18 amino acids long. The J segment lost 4 bases and the V segment lost 4 bases, leaving 12 bases of the junction unmatched. Germline CDR1 is SGHTA and CDR2 is FQGNSA. In DNA form, the CDR3 reads TGTGCCAGCAGCTCGCGGATGACTAGCGGGACCGGTTACAATGAGCAGTTCTTC. It is translated as CASSSRMTSGTGYNEQFF.

The CDR3 reads CASSQDTTYSTNYGYTF. CDR3 sequence (DNA): TGCGCCAGCAGCCAAGATACAACATACTCTACTAACTATGGCTACACCTTC. This chain links TRBV4-3 with TRBJ1-2; the D is unclear. The CDR3 is made up of 17 amino acids. Germline V gene lookup returns CDR1 LGHNA and CDR2 YSLEER. V shed 0 bases and J shed 0 bases, with 14 bases lying between them.

The chain carries TRBV29-1 and TRBJ1-1, with D perhaps matching TRBD1 (5 bases). V shed 2 bases and J shed 4 bases, with 11 bases lying between them. The CDR3 length is 13 residues. Per the germline V gene, CDR1 is SQVTM and CDR2 is ANQGSEA. CDR3 residues: CSVETRGGTEAFF. The DNA for the CDR3 is TGCAGCGTTGAAACGAGGGGAGGCACTGAAGCTTTCTTT.

V usage is TRBV6-5 and J usage is TRBJ2-7; maybe TRBD1 (6 bases). The germline V gene encodes CDR1 MNHEY and CDR2 SVGAGI. The V end lost 2 bases, the J end lost 7 bases, and 18 bases lay between the germline ends. The CDR3 has 15 residues. For the CDR3, the DNA is TGTGCCAGCAGTTACCTAGGGGGAACGTCTGCAGAGCAGTACTTC. This sequence encodes CASSYLGGTSAEQYF.